The present T cell receptor beta chain was sequenced within a study of cytomegalovirus exposure and HLA in healthy donors. V trimming: 5 bases; J trimming: 4 bases; junction bases outside the gene matches: 7. The CDR3 is 15 residues long. CDR1 is MNHEY and CDR2 is SVGAGI in the germline V gene. Among the roughly 110 subjects of the validation cohort, separate from the approximately 700-subject first cohort, were the donors. This clone was counted once. TCRdb's table, derived via immunoSEQ multiplex PCR, lists solely in-frame clones and lacks some. This sample has around 150,000 clones; roughly nine tenths occur once, and the top ten carry 5.5% to 6%.

Material: PBMCs. The sequence came from a woman aged 30 to 39 in good health and CMV-seronegative. The chain employs TRBV6-5 and TRBJ1-5, with 8 bases lining up with TRBD1. CDR3 nucleotide sequence: TGTGCCAGCAGTCTGACAGGGGAAGTAAATCAGCCCCAGCATTTT. Translated, it gives CASSLTGEVNQPQHF.